This passage covers 13 T cell receptor beta chains from one sample sequenced in a study of blood T cell repertoires in COVID-19. Clones were read by immunoSEQ multiplex PCR, and TCRdb kept only the in-frame ones, dropping some. Of approximately 68,000 clones in the sample, 65% to 90% were seen once. The sample was peripheral blood. The source is a woman aged 60-75 years with acute or convalescent COVID-19.

J is TRBJ1-1 and V is TRBV5-1; no definite D call. The CDR3 is 15 amino acids. Trimming removed 0 bases at V and 1 base at J, with 10 bases between. Germline V CDR1 and CDR2: SGHRS, YFSETQ. This CDR3 is CASSLVELKNTEAFF. CDR3 DNA sequence: TGCGCCAGCAGCTTGGTTGAGCTGAAGAACACTGAAGCTTTCTTT.

The chain is built from TRBV6-5 and TRBJ1-5; 7 nucleotides line up with TRBD1. Per the germline V gene, CDR1 is MNHEY and CDR2 is SVGAGI. Trimming removed 6 bases from V and 3 bases from J; junction bases left unmatched: 2. This CDR3 comprises 13 residues. CDR3 residues: CASSGTVNQPQHF. CDR3 coding DNA: TGTGCCAGCAGCGGGACAGTCAATCAGCCCCAGCATTTT.

CDR3 in DNA: TGTGCCAGCATAAGGGGAGGGTCGAACTATGGCTACACCTTC. Translation gives CASIRGGSNYGYTF. The chain combines TRBV2 with TRBJ1-2; tentative D call: TRBD1 (5 bases). This CDR3 has 14 amino acids. The germline gives CDR1 SNHLY, CDR2 FYNNEI. Trimming left V 7 bases short and J 2 bases short, with 14 bases between.

This chain joins TRBV18 and TRBJ2-3, with D possibly being TRBD2 (6 bases). The CDR3 contains 14 residues. Trimming shortened V by 5 bases and J by 3 bases, and 12 bases separated the two germline ends. CDR1 KGHSH and CDR2 LQKENI come from the germline V gene. The DNA for the CDR3 is TGTGCCAGCTCAACGACTAGGATGACAGATACGCAGTATTTT. Translating gives CASSTTRMTDTQYF. Combining the CDR3 with reference TRBV18 and TRBJ2-3 gives the whole variable domain NAGVMQNPRHLVRRRGQEARLRCSPMKGHSHVYWYRQLPEEGLKFMVYLQKENIIDESGMPKERFSAEFPKEGPSILRIQQVVRGDSAAYFCASSTTRMTDTQYFGPGTRLTVL.

The chain employs TRBV29-1 and TRBJ2-2; 11 bases are a match to TRBD1. The CDR3 contains 13 residues. J was trimmed by 6 bases and V by 6 bases; bases with no gene match: 3. From germline, CDR1 is SQVTM and CDR2 ANQGSEA. The CDR3 sequence is CSVGGQGAGELFF. The CDR3 coding sequence is TGCAGCGTCGGGGGACAGGGGGCCGGGGAGCTGTTTTTT.

This chain uses TRBV19 with TRBJ1-1, with a tentative D call TRBD1 (6 bases). The CDR3 has 16 amino acids. Trimming took 1 base from V and 0 from J, leaving 12 bases between them. Germline assignment: CDR1 LNHDA and CDR2 SQIVND (reference sequence). The CDR3 region is CASSIAKGGMNTEAFF. In nucleotides, the CDR3 is TGTGCCAGTAGTATAGCTAAGGGGGGGATGAACACTGAAGCTTTCTTT.

CDR3 region: CALTGIGDTEAFF. CDR3 DNA: TGTGCCTTAACAGGGATAGGGGACACTGAAGCTTTCTTT. The chain couples TRBV30 to TRBJ1-1, with a weak D call TRBD1 (6 bases). The CDR3 runs to 13 residues. Germline V gene sequence: CDR1 GTSNPN, CDR2 SVGIG (reference sequence). V was cut by 7 bases and J by 3 bases, with 15 bases left in between.

The rearrangement joins TRBV30 to TRBJ2-3, with a tentative D call TRBD2 (5 bases). CDR3 length equals 11 residues. Per germline, CDR1 GTSNPN and CDR2 SVGIG (reference sequence). V shed 8 bases and J shed 5 bases, with 11 bases lying between them. This chain's CDR3 is CARRRGDTQYF. CDR3 DNA: TGTGCCCGACGACGGGGAGATACGCAGTATTTT.

The rearrangement joins TRBV7-2 to TRBJ1-1, with unresolved D. Trimming left V 0 bases short and J 4 bases short, with 9 bases between. The length of the CDR3 is 14 residues. Germline V gene data show CDR1 as SGHTA and CDR2 as FQGNSA. The CDR3 spells CASSLAGGSTEAFF. CDR3 in DNA: TGTGCCAGCAGCTTAGCGGGAGGGTCCACTGAAGCTTTCTTT.

The rearrangement joins TRBV10-1 to TRBJ1-1; 7 bases agree with TRBD1. Germline loops: CDR1 WNHNN, CDR2 SYGVQD (reference sequence). V shed 5 bases and J 8 bases; nucleotides not matched to a gene: 11. The CDR3 totals 14 residues. The CDR3 loop reads CASSLTREGGEAFF. CDR3 in DNA: TGCGCCAGCAGTTTGACACGGGAAGGGGGCGAAGCTTTCTTT.

This chain connects TRBV10-2 to TRBJ2-1; 15 bases fit TRBD2. The CDR3 sequence is 16 residues long. Trimming took 6 bases from V and 2 from J; bases not matched to a gene: 2. Germline CDR1 is WSHSY and CDR2 is SAAADI. In DNA, the CDR3 is TGCGCCAGCAGAAGGACTAGCGGGGGGGCCTACAATGAGCAGTTCTTC. Amino acids: CASRRTSGGAYNEQFF.

The chain couples TRBV6-5 to TRBJ1-1, with D possibly being TRBD1 (5 bases). The CDR3 totals 14 residues. V dropped 5 bases and J dropped 12 bases, with 22 bases sitting between them. The germline CDR1 and CDR2 sequences are MNHEY and SVGAGI. CDR3 sequence: CASSLTGGGRETFF. CDR3 bases: TGTGCCAGCAGTCTCACGGGGGGTGGGAGGGAAACTTTCTTT.

The chain carries TRBV11-1 and TRBJ1-6; 7 bases match TRBD1. The CDR3 has 14 amino acids. Germline CDR1 is SGHAT and CDR2 is FQDESV (reference sequence). J was trimmed by 10 bases and V by 4 bases; bases with no gene match: 7. The CDR3 region is CASSSQGSGSPLHF. In nucleotides, the CDR3 is TGTGCCAGCAGCTCACAGGGGAGCGGATCACCCCTCCACTTT. The variable domain in full, completed from reference TRBV11-1 and TRBJ1-6, reads EAEVAQSPRYKITEKSQAVAFWCDPISGHATLYWYRQILGQGPELLVQFQDESVVDDSQLPKDRFSAERLKGVDSTLKIQPAELGDSAMYLCASSSQGSGSPLHFGNGTRLTVT.